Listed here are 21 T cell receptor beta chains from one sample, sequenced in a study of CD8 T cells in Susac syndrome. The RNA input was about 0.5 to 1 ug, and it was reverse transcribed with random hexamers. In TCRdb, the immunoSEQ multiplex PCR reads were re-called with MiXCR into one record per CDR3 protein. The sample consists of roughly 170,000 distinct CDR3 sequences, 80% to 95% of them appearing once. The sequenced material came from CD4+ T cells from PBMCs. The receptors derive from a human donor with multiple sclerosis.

Here the CDR3 reads CATTGGPNTGELFF. In DNA, the CDR3 is TGCGCCACCACAGGGGGCCCGAACACCGGGGAGCTGTTTTTT. The chain couples TRBV5-1 to TRBJ2-2, with 9 bases identical to TRBD1. Looked up from germline, CDR1 is SGHRS and CDR2 is YFSETQ. Trimming took 9 bases from V and 0 from J; bases not matched to a gene: 3. The CDR3 length is 14 residues.

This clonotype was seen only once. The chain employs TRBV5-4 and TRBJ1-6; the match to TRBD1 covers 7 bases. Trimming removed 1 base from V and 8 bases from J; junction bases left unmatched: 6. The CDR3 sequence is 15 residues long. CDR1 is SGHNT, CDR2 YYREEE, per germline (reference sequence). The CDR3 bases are TGTGCCAGCAGCTTGCGTGGCAGGGGGGATTCACCCCTCCACTTT. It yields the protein CASSLRGRGDSPLHF.

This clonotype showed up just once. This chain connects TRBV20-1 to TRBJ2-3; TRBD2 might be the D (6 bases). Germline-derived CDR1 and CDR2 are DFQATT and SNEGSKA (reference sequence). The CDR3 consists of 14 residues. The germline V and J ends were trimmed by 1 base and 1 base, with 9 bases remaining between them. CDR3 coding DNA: TGCAGTGCTAGAGGGGCTAGCGGCACAGATACGCAGTATTTT. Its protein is CSARGASGTDTQYF.

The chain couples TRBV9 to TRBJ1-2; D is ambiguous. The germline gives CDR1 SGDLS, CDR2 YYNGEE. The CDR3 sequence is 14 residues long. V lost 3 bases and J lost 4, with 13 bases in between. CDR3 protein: CASSADSGGYGYTF. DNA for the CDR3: TGTGCCAGCAGCGCGGACTCGGGAGGCTATGGCTACACCTTC.

CDR3: CASSLSSPPGETQYF. The DNA for the CDR3 is TGCGCCAGCAGCTTGTCGTCTCCTCCCGGAGAGACCCAGTACTTC. The genes are TRBV5-1 and TRBJ2-5, with D unclear. Trimming cost V 1 base and J 4 bases, with 14 bases left between them. Looked up from germline, CDR1 is SGHRS and CDR2 is YFSETQ. The CDR3 totals 15 residues. The full variable domain, its missing parts supplied by reference TRBV5-1 and TRBJ2-5, is KAGVTQTPRYLIKTRGQQVTLSCSPISGHRSVSWYQQTPGQGLQFLFEYFSETQRNKGNFPGRFSGRQFSNSRSEMNVSTLELGDSALYLCASSLSSPPGETQYFGPGTRLLVL.

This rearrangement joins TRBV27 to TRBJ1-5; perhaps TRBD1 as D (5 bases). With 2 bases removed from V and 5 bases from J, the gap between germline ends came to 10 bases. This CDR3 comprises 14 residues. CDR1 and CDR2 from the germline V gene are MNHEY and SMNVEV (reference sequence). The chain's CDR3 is CASSLRSRDQPQHF. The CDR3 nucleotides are TGTGCCAGCAGTTTAAGGTCCAGGGATCAGCCCCAGCATTTT.

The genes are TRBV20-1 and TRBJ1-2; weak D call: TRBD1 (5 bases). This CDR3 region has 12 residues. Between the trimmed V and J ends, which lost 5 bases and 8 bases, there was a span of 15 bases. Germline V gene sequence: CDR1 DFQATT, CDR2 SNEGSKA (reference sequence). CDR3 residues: CSASSGWGGYTF. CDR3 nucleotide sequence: TGCAGTGCTTCCAGCGGTTGGGGCGGCTACACCTTC.

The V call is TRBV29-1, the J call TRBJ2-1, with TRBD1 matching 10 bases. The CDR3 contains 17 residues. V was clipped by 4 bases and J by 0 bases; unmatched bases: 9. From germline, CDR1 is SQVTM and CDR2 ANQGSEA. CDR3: CSVARDRGWYSYNEQFF. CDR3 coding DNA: TGCAGCGTTGCCAGGGACAGGGGTTGGTACTCCTACAATGAGCAGTTCTTC.

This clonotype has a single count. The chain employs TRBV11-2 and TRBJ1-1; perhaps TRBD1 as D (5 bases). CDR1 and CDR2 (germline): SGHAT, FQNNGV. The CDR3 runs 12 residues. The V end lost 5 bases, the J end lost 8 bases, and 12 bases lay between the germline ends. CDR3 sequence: CASSLTGREAFF. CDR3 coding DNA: TGTGCCAGCAGCCTGACGGGACGAGAAGCTTTCTTT.

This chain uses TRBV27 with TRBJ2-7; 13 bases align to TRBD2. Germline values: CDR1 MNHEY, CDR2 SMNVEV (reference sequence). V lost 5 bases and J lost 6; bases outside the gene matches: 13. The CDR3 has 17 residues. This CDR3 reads CASSSPGTSGTRGEQYF. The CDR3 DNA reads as TGTGCCAGCAGTAGTCCCGGGACTAGCGGGACCCGAGGCGAGCAGTACTTC.

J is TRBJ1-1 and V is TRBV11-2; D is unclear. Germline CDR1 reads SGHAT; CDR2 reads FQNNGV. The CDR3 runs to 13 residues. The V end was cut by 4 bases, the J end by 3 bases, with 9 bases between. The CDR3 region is CASSSTQHTEAFF. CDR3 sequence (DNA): TGTGCCAGCAGCTCCACCCAGCACACTGAAGCTTTCTTT.

CDR3 nucleotide sequence: TGTGCCACGAGAAGACAGGGGCCCACTGAAGCTTTCTTT. It is translated as CATRRQGPTEAFF. This chain links TRBV5-4 with TRBJ1-1; 8 nucleotides align to TRBD1. Trimming at V came to 9 bases and at J to 4 bases, leaving 8 bases not matched to a gene. The CDR3 has 13 amino acids. The germline V gene has CDR1 SGHNT and CDR2 YYREEE (reference sequence).

The CDR3 loop is CASSEMGVGYTF. The CDR3 DNA reads as TGTGCCAGCAGTGAAATGGGGGTGGGCTACACCTTC. The chain combines TRBV2 with TRBJ1-2; TRBD1 might be the D (5 bases). The germline V gene encodes CDR1 SNHLY and CDR2 FYNNEI. V lost 2 bases and J lost 8, with 9 bases in between. The CDR3 runs 12 residues.

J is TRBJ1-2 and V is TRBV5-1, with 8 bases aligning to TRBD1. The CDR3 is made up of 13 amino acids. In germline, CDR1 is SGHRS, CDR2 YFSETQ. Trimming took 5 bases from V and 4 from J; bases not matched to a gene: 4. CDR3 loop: CASSRQGSYGYTF. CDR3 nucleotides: TGCGCCAGCAGTCGACAGGGGAGCTATGGCTACACCTTC.

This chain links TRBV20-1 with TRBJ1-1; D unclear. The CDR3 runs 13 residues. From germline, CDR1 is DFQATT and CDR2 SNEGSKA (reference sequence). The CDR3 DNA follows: TGCAGGGGCGGGAGACGAACGGGGACTGAAGCTTTCTTT. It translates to CRGGRRTGTEAFF.

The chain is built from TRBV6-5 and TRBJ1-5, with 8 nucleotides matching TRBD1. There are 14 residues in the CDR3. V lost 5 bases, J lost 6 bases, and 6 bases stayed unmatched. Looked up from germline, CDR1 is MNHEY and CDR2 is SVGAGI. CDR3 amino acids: CASSPTGVSQPQHF. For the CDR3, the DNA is TGTGCCAGCAGTCCGACAGGGGTCAGTCAGCCCCAGCATTTT.

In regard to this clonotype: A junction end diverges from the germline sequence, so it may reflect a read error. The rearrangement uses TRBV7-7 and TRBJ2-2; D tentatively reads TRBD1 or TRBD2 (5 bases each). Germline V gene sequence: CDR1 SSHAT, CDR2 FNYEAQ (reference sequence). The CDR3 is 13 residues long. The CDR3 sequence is CASSRGLTGELFF. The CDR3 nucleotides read TGTGCTAGCAGCCGGGGCCTTACCGGGGAGCTGTTTTTT. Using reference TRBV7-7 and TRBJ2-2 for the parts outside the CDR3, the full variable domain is GAGVSQSPRYKVTKRGQDVTLRCDPISSHATLYWYQQALGQGPEFLTYFNYEAQPDKSGLPSDRFSAERPEGSISTLTIQRTEQRDSAMYRCASSRGLTGELFFGEGSRLTVL.

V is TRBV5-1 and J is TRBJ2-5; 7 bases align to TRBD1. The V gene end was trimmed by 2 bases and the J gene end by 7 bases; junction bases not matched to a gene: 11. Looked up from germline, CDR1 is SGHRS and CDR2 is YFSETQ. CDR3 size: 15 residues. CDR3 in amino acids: CASSFTGAGKRTQYF. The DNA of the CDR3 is TGCGCCAGCAGCTTTACAGGGGCCGGAAAGCGGACCCAGTACTTC. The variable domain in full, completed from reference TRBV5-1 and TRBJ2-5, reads KAGVTQTPRYLIKTRGQQVTLSCSPISGHRSVSWYQQTPGQGLQFLFEYFSETQRNKGNFPGRFSGRQFSNSRSEMNVSTLELGDSALYLCASSFTGAGKRTQYFGPGTRLLVL.

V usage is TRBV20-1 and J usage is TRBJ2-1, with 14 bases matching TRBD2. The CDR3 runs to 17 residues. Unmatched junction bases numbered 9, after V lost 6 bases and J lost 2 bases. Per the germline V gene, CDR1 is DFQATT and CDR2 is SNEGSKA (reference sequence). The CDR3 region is CSARLAGGEPAYNEQFF. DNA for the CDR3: TGCAGTGCAAGACTAGCGGGAGGGGAGCCGGCCTACAATGAGCAGTTCTTC.

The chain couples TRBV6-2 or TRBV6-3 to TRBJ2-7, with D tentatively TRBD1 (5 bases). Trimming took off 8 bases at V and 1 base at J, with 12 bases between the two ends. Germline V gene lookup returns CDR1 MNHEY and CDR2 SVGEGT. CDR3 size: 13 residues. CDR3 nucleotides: TGTGCCAGCTGCTCCACAGGTTCCTACGAGCAGTACTTC. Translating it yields CASCSTGSYEQYF.

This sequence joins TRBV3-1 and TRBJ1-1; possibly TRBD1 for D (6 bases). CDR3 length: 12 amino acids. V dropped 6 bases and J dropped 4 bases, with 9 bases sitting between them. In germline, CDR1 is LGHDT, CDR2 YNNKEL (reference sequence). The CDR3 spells CASRRGATEAFF. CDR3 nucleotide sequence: TGTGCCAGCAGGAGGGGGGCCACTGAAGCTTTCTTT.